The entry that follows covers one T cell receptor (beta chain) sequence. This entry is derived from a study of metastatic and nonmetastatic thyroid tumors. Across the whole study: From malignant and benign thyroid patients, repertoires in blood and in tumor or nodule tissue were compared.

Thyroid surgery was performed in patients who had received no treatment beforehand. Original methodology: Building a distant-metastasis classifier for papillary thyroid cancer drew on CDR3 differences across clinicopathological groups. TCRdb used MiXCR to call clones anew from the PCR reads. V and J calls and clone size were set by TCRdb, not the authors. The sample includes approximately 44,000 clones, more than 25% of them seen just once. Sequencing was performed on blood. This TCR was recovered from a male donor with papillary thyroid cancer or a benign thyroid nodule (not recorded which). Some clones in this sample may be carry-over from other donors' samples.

The CDR3 protein is CASSRGPNSPLHF. CDR3 nucleotides: TGCGCCAGCAGCCGGGGTCCTAATTCACCCCTCCACTTT. The chain links TRBV5-1 to TRBJ1-6; D is uncertain. Germline CDR1 SGHRS, CDR2 YFSETQ. There are 13 residues in the CDR3. Trimming removed 4 bases from V and 6 bases from J, with 8 bases in between.